The T cell receptor (beta chain) described here comes from a study of blood T cell repertoires in COVID-19. Whole-study context: Sample material is recorded as cDNA or gDNA derived from T cells, B-cell-depleted T cells, or PBMCs.

This clone was recorded a few times. The length of the CDR3 is 14 residues. TCRdb's copy holds only in-frame clones and misses some; the assay was immunoSEQ multiplex PCR. The sample comprises about 180,000 clones, about 91% of which are singletons, and roughly 1.5% rests with the top ten. This receptor was obtained from a woman aged 45-65 years with acute or convalescent COVID-19. The sample comprised peripheral blood. The chain joins TRBV21-1 to TRBJ1-2; the table assigns TRBD1, which was not confirmed against the DNA. TRBV21-1 is reported as a pseudogene. In nucleotides, the CDR3 is TGTGCCAGCAGCCTGGCCAGGGCTGACTATGGCTACACCTTC. It is translated as CASSLARADYGYTF.